A selection of T cell receptor beta chains follows, all from one sample in a study of shared clonotypes between healthy human individuals. Here immunoSEQ multiplex PCR was the method, and the copy in TCRdb shows in-frame clones only, minus some. There are millions of clones in the sample; 93% occur only once, and roughly 1.8% lies in the top ten. Material: naive CD8+ T cells from PBMCs. The source is a man aged 18 to 30 in good health. Some clones in this sample may be carry-over from other donors' samples. Each CDR3 is given with its conserved first and last residue. The D gene is left open where the match is weak. Not every row has a clone size; where given, it reads once, few, many or a size class.

v_gene: TRBV7-9
j_gene: TRBJ2-5
abundance: .
d_gene: .
CDR3aa: CASSIGFGSETQYF
CDR3nt: TGTGCCAGCAGCATAGGGTTTGGGTCAGAGACCCAGTACTTC

v_gene: TRBV5-1
j_gene: TRBJ1-1
abundance: .
d_gene: .
CDR3aa: CASSLVGVSPEAFF
CDR3nt: TGCGCCAGCAGCTTGGTCGGGGTTTCCCCTGAAGCTTTCTTT

v_gene: TRBV7-8
j_gene: TRBJ2-2
abundance: .
d_gene: .
CDR3aa: CASSFPRATPNTGELFF
CDR3nt: TGTGCCAGCAGCTTTCCCAGGGCCACCCCTAACACCGGGGAGCTGTTTTTT

v_gene: TRBV7-9
j_gene: TRBJ1-1
abundance: .
d_gene: TRBD1
CDR3aa: CASRQGVGTEAFF
CDR3nt: TGTGCCAGCAGGCAGGGGGTGGGCACTGAAGCTTTCTTT

v_gene: TRBV2
j_gene: TRBJ2-6
abundance: .
d_gene: TRBD1
CDR3aa: CASSSTYGQGSALSTGANVLTF
CDR3nt: TGTGCCAGCAGTTCTACCTACGGACAGGGAAGTGCTTTATCTACTGGGGCCAACGTCCTGACTTTC

v_gene: TRBV28
j_gene: TRBJ1-5
abundance: .
d_gene: .
CDR3aa: CASSLEGVREVSNQPQHF
CDR3nt: TGTGCCAGCAGTTTAGAGGGGGTCAGGGAGGTCAGCAATCAGCCCCAGCATTTT

v_gene: TRBV7-9
j_gene: TRBJ2-1
abundance: .
d_gene: .
CDR3aa: CASSRSGNEQFF
CDR3nt: TGTGCCAGCAGCAGGAGTGGGAATGAGCAGTTCTTC

v_gene: TRBV7-9
j_gene: TRBJ2-5
abundance: .
d_gene: .
CDR3aa: CASSGGVRNREETQYF
CDR3nt: TGTGCCAGCTCGGGGGGCGTAAGGAATCGGGAAGAGACCCAGTACTTC

v_gene: TRBV11-2
j_gene: TRBJ2-1
abundance: .
d_gene: .
CDR3aa: CASSSQRVAYNEQFF
CDR3nt: TGTGCCAGCAGCTCCCAGAGGGTTGCGTACAATGAGCAGTTCTTC

v_gene: TRBV19
j_gene: TRBJ1-2
abundance: .
d_gene: .
CDR3aa: CATDSASGYTF
CDR3nt: TGTGCCACCGATTCGGCCTCCGGCTACACCTTC

v_gene: TRBV30
j_gene: TRBJ1-2
abundance: .
d_gene: TRBD1
CDR3aa: CAWSRDSYYGYTF
CDR3nt: TGTGCCTGGTCTCGGGACAGTTACTATGGCTACACCTTC

v_gene: TRBV2
j_gene: TRBJ2-3
abundance: .
d_gene: TRBD1
CDR3aa: CASSATWDRFTDTQYF
CDR3nt: TGTGCCAGCAGTGCGACGTGGGACAGATTCACAGATACGCAGTATTTT

v_gene: TRBV4-3
j_gene: TRBJ1-2
abundance: .
d_gene: .
CDR3aa: CASSSTDANYGYTF
CDR3nt: TGCGCCAGCAGCTCAACGGACGCAAACTATGGCTACACCTTC

v_gene: TRBV29-1
j_gene: TRBJ1-2
abundance: .
d_gene: .
CDR3aa: CSVERGVSYTF
CDR3nt: TGCAGCGTTGAACGGGGAGTAAGCTACACCTTC

v_gene: TRBV5-5
j_gene: TRBJ2-2
abundance: .
d_gene: .
CDR3aa: CASSLTHTGELFF
CDR3nt: TGTGCCAGCAGCTTGACACACACCGGGGAGCTGTTTTTT

v_gene: TRBV5-1
j_gene: TRBJ2-1
abundance: .
d_gene: .
CDR3aa: CASSLGQIATGHEQFF
CDR3nt: TGCGCCAGCAGCTTGGGGCAAATTGCGACCGGACATGAGCAGTTCTTC

v_gene: TRBV4-1
j_gene: TRBJ2-3
abundance: .
d_gene: .
CDR3aa: CASSQEGAAPDTQYF
CDR3nt: TGCGCCAGCAGCCAAGAAGGGGCGGCGCCAGATACGCAGTATTTT

v_gene: TRBV27
j_gene: TRBJ2-7
abundance: .
d_gene: TRBD1
CDR3aa: CASSLNRGYEQYF
CDR3nt: TGTGCCAGCAGTCTCAACAGGGGCTACGAGCAGTACTTC

v_gene: TRBV7-9
j_gene: TRBJ1-2
abundance: .
d_gene: TRBD1
CDR3aa: CASSLGTGRDYGYTF
CDR3nt: TGTGCCAGCAGCTTGGGGACAGGGCGGGACTATGGCTACACCTTC

v_gene: TRBV6-1
j_gene: TRBJ2-7
abundance: .
d_gene: .
CDR3aa: CASSDNGAAYEQYF
CDR3nt: TGTGCCAGCAGTGATAATGGGGCGGCCTACGAGCAGTACTTC

v_gene: TRBV6-5
j_gene: TRBJ2-7
abundance: .
d_gene: TRBD2
CDR3aa: CASSIRGVRSYEQYF
CDR3nt: TGTGCCAGCAGTATCCGGGGGGTACGGTCCTACGAGCAGTACTTC

v_gene: TRBV7-8
j_gene: TRBJ1-4
abundance: few
d_gene: .
CDR3aa: CATLRDGRLFF
CDR3nt: TGTGCCACTCTCAGAGACGGGAGGCTGTTTTTT

v_gene: TRBV27
j_gene: TRBJ2-1
abundance: .
d_gene: TRBD2
CDR3aa: CASSLTGGGLAGGLYNEQFF
CDR3nt: TGTGCCAGCAGTTTAACGGGGGGCGGCCTAGCGGGAGGGTTGTACAATGAGCAGTTCTTC

v_gene: TRBV4-1
j_gene: TRBJ1-2
abundance: .
d_gene: .
CDR3aa: CASSQVGAKVGYTF
CDR3nt: TGCGCCAGCAGCCAAGTGGGTGCAAAGGTGGGCTACACCTTC

v_gene: TRBV10-2
j_gene: TRBJ2-3
abundance: .
d_gene: .
CDR3aa: CASRGRNRTDTQYF
CDR3nt: TGCGCCTCCAGGGGCCGAAACCGGACAGATACGCAGTATTTT

v_gene: TRBV7-9
j_gene: TRBJ1-2
abundance: .
d_gene: TRBD1
CDR3aa: CASSGGTGRLFGGYTF
CDR3nt: TGTGCCAGCAGCGGCGGGACAGGGCGGCTTTTCGGTGGCTACACCTTC

v_gene: TRBV5-1
j_gene: TRBJ1-1
abundance: .
d_gene: TRBD1
CDR3aa: CASSLRGQETEAFF
CDR3nt: TGCGCCAGCAGCTTAAGGGGGCAAGAAACTGAAGCTTTCTTT

v_gene: TRBV27
j_gene: TRBJ2-1
abundance: .
d_gene: TRBD2
CDR3aa: CASSLGGSGRVYNEQFF
CDR3nt: TGTGCCAGCAGTTTAGGGGGTAGCGGGAGGGTCTACAATGAGCAGTTCTTC

v_gene: TRBV28
j_gene: TRBJ2-7
abundance: .
d_gene: .
CDR3aa: CASSSMREHIPSYEQYF
CDR3nt: TGTGCCAGCAGCTCCATGAGGGAGCACATCCCCTCCTACGAGCAGTACTTC

v_gene: TRBV2
j_gene: TRBJ2-7
abundance: .
d_gene: TRBD1
CDR3aa: CASSDTGGQDSHYNPRPYEQYF
CDR3nt: TGTGCCAGCAGTGACACAGGAGGACAGGACTCCCATTACAACCCAAGGCCCTACGAGCAGTACTTC

v_gene: TRBV27
j_gene: TRBJ2-2
abundance: .
d_gene: .
CDR3aa: CASSFWAGELFF
CDR3nt: TGTGCCAGCAGTTTCTGGGCCGGGGAGCTGTTTTTT

v_gene: TRBV27
j_gene: TRBJ2-2
abundance: .
d_gene: .
CDR3aa: CASSQNTGELFF
CDR3nt: TGTGCCAGCAGTCAGAACACCGGGGAGCTGTTTTTT

v_gene: TRBV11-2
j_gene: TRBJ1-2
abundance: .
d_gene: TRBD1
CDR3aa: CASSLQPGTGEGYGYTF
CDR3nt: TGTGCCAGCAGTCTTCAGCCCGGGACAGGGGAGGGGTATGGCTACACCTTC

v_gene: TRBV6-1
j_gene: TRBJ1-2
abundance: .
d_gene: TRBD1
CDR3aa: CASGWWGTDGYTF
CDR3nt: TGTGCCAGCGGGTGGTGGGGGACAGATGGCTACACCTTC

v_gene: TRBV11-2
j_gene: TRBJ2-7
abundance: .
d_gene: .
CDR3aa: CASSLSVYEQYF
CDR3nt: TGTGCCAGCAGCTTATCCGTATACGAGCAGTACTTC

v_gene: TRBV7-3
j_gene: TRBJ1-1
abundance: .
d_gene: .
CDR3aa: CASSTGIYTEAFF
CDR3nt: TGTGCCAGCAGCACAGGGATCTACACTGAAGCTTTCTTT

v_gene: TRBV2
j_gene: TRBJ2-7
abundance: .
d_gene: .
CDR3aa: CASSEGFRGGRYEQYF
CDR3nt: TGTGCCAGCAGTGAAGGGTTCAGGGGGGGCCGCTACGAGCAGTACTTC

v_gene: TRBV4-3
j_gene: TRBJ1-1
abundance: .
d_gene: .
CDR3aa: CASSQVVGSTEAFF
CDR3nt: TGCGCCAGCAGCCAAGTGGTGGGCAGCACTGAAGCTTTCTTT

v_gene: TRBV5-1
j_gene: TRBJ2-7
abundance: once
d_gene: .
CDR3aa: CASSFGSGRREQYF
CDR3nt: TGCGCCAGCAGCTTTGGTAGCGGACGGCGCGAGCAGTACTTC

v_gene: TRBV7-3
j_gene: TRBJ2-3
abundance: once
d_gene: .
CDR3aa: CASSLGNTQYF
CDR3nt: TGTGCCAGCAGCTTAGGTAATACGCAGTATTTT

v_gene: TRBV5-6
j_gene: TRBJ1-4
abundance: once
d_gene: .
CDR3aa: CASSLERRGANEKLFF
CDR3nt: TGTGCCAGCAGCTTGGAACGAAGGGGTGCTAATGAAAAACTGTTTTTT

v_gene: TRBV21-1
j_gene: TRBJ2-5
abundance: .
d_gene: .
CDR3aa: CASSKLWGAGIETQYF
CDR3nt: .

v_gene: TRBV25-1
j_gene: TRBJ2-7
abundance: .
d_gene: TRBD1
CDR3aa: CASSVRDRGSYEQYF
CDR3nt: TGTGCCAGCAGTGTCCGGGACAGGGGCTCCTACGAGCAGTACTTC

v_gene: TRBV19
j_gene: TRBJ2-2
abundance: .
d_gene: .
CDR3aa: CASSMRQENTGELFF
CDR3nt: TGTGCCAGTAGTATGAGACAGGAGAACACCGGGGAGCTGTTTTTT

v_gene: TRBV6-5
j_gene: TRBJ2-5
abundance: .
d_gene: .
CDR3aa: CASSYNTGIQTQYF
CDR3nt: TGTGCCAGCAGTTATAACACAGGGATACAGACCCAGTACTTC

v_gene: TRBV7-9
j_gene: TRBJ2-2
abundance: .
d_gene: .
CDR3aa: CASSLGNTGELFF
CDR3nt: TGTGCCAGCAGCCTTGGGAACACCGGGGAGCTGTTTTTT

v_gene: TRBV5-1
j_gene: TRBJ2-7
abundance: .
d_gene: TRBD2
CDR3aa: CASSYGLAGGPTSYEQYF
CDR3nt: TGCGCCAGCAGCTATGGACTAGCGGGAGGGCCAACGTCCTACGAGCAGTACTTC

v_gene: TRBV18
j_gene: TRBJ2-3
abundance: .
d_gene: .
CDR3aa: CASSERGSSTDTQYF
CDR3nt: TGTGCCAGCTCAGAGAGGGGATCTAGCACAGATACGCAGTATTTT

v_gene: TRBV5-1
j_gene: TRBJ2-4
abundance: once
d_gene: .
CDR3aa: CASSPGLRDIQYF
CDR3nt: TGCGCCAGCAGCCCGGGACTCAGGGACATTCAGTACTTC

v_gene: TRBV7-9
j_gene: TRBJ1-6
abundance: .
d_gene: .
CDR3aa: CASSFALGPLHF
CDR3nt: TGTGCCAGCAGCTTTGCCCTGGGACCCCTCCACTTT

v_gene: TRBV30
j_gene: TRBJ2-1
abundance: .
d_gene: .
CDR3aa: CACAFYAALVNDEQFF
CDR3nt: TGTGCCTGTGCGTTTTACGCCGCCTTGGTGAACGATGAGCAGTTCTTC

v_gene: TRBV27
j_gene: TRBJ2-5
abundance: .
d_gene: .
CDR3aa: CASSLLGPLRETQYF
CDR3nt: TGTGCCAGCAGTTTATTAGGGCCGCTCCGGGAGACCCAGTACTTC